This T cell receptor beta chain emerged from a study of graft-versus-host responses after intestinal transplantation. Turning to the study itself: Multivisceral, liver-intestinal, or isolated intestinal transplants were given to recipients. The study gave all recipients anti-thymocyte globulin induction, then tacrolimus and steroids for approximately three years. Overall study results and limits: Recipient marrow showed GvH clones, some seen first in ileum or blood. Allograft clonal ratios (graft-versus-host to host-versus-graft) were high in patients who had graft-donor T cell macrochimerism.

Concerning this clone: Its antigen is unidentified.

The germline CDR1 and CDR2 sequences are SNHLY and FYNNEI. The CDR3 covers 13 residues. Germline trimming cut 8 bases from V and 0 bases from J; bases unmatched to any gene: 3. Measured with immunoSEQ multiplex PCR; TCRdb has only the in-frame clones, and not every one. The data contain almost 85,000 clones, roughly nine tenths of them singletons. Sequences were derived from unstimulated CD4+ T cells sorted from spleen or lymph node cells, sampled before intestinal transplant. The gene calls are TRBV2 and TRBJ1-1, with 7 bases that match TRBD1. The TCR originated in a human donor who received an intestinal transplant. This CDR3 reads CASHRGLNTEAFF. CDR3 coding DNA: TGTGCCAGCCACAGGGGATTGAACACTGAAGCTTTCTTT.